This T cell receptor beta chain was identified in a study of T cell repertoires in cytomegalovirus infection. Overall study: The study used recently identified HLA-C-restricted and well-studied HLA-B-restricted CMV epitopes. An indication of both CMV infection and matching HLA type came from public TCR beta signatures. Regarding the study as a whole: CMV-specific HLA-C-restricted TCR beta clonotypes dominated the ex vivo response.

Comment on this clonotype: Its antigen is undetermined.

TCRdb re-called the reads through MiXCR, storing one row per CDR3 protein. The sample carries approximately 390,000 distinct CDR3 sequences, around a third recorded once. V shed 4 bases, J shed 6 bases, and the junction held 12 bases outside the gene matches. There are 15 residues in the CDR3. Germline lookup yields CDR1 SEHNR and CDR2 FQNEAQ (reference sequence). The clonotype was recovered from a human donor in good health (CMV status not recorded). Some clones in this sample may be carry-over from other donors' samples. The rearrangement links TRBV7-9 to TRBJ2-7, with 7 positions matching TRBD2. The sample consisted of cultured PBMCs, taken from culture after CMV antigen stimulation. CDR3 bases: TGTGCCAGCAGCTCCCGGGACTATGATCCGGGCGAGCAGTACTTC. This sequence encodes CASSSRDYDPGEQYF.